This passage covers 25 T cell receptor beta chains from one sample sequenced in a study of blood T cell repertoires in COVID-19. Assay used: immunoSEQ multiplex PCR; TCRdb lists only in-frame clones, some missing. Seen here are approximately 160,000 clones, over 70% observed once, and the top ten hold around 8.4%. The source material was peripheral blood. These receptors originate from a woman older than 75 with active or convalescent COVID-19.

The CDR3 region is CASSLPRTSGTTDTQYF. CDR3 DNA: TGTGCCAGCAGTTTACCACGGACTAGCGGGACTACAGATACGCAGTATTTT. J is TRBJ2-3 and V is TRBV6-2 or TRBV6-3; TRBD2 matches 12 bases. The CDR3 loop spans 17 amino acids. J gave up 3 bases and V 4 bases, and 8 bases lay outside the gene matches. Germline V CDR1 and CDR2: MNHEY, SVGEGT.

J is TRBJ1-3 and V is TRBV5-5; 9 nucleotides agree with TRBD1. Germline-derived CDR1 and CDR2 are SGHKS and YYEKEE (reference sequence). The CDR3 runs 19 residues. J gave up 1 base and V 3 bases, and 14 bases lay outside the gene matches. The CDR3 nucleotides are TGTGCCAGCAGCTCAGGGGCTCGGACAGGGGACCTTTCTGGAAACACCATATATTTT. Translated: CASSSGARTGDLSGNTIYF.

The chain carries TRBV9 and TRBJ2-1, with D possibly matching TRBD2 (5 bases). V was pared by 3 bases and J by 0 bases, with 16 bases between. This CDR3 has 17 residues. Germline V gene sequence: CDR1 SGDLS, CDR2 YYNGEE. CDR3 in amino acids: CASSARGEEGSYNEQFF. In DNA form, the CDR3 reads TGTGCCAGCAGCGCCCGGGGAGAAGAGGGCTCCTACAATGAGCAGTTCTTC.

This clone was seen a few times. The chain is built from TRBV19 and TRBJ2-3, with TRBD1 matching 11 bases. The CDR3 is 16 amino acids. Germline V gene lookup returns CDR1 LNHDA and CDR2 SQIVND (reference sequence). The V and J ends lost 5 bases and 8 bases, in that order; junction bases with no gene match: 12. The CDR3 nucleotides read TGTGCCAGTAGTCTCCCCGGGACAGGGGGAACGGTTACGCAGTATTTT. This sequence encodes CASSLPGTGGTVTQYF. The full variable domain, rest sourced from reference TRBV19 and TRBJ2-3, is DGGITQSPKYLFRKEGQNVTLSCEQNLNHDAMYWYRQDPGQGLRLIYYSQIVNDFQKGDIAEGYSVSREKKESFPLTVTSAQKNPTAFYLCASSLPGTGGTVTQYFGPGTRLTVL.

This clone was seen just once. The chain has TRBV19 and TRBJ1-2; D remains unclear. V gave up 5 bases and J gave up 0 bases, with 16 bases separating them. Germline CDR1 LNHDA, CDR2 SQIVND (reference sequence). The CDR3 has 16 amino acids. The CDR3 sequence is CASSPWRGLANYGYTF. The DNA of the CDR3 is TGTGCCAGTAGTCCTTGGCGAGGGTTAGCTAACTATGGCTACACCTTC.

The V gene is TRBV18, the J gene TRBJ1-6, with a weak D call TRBD1 (6 bases). The CDR3 sequence is 14 residues long. V was shortened by 3 bases and J by 8 bases, with 11 bases between the two germline ends. The germline V gene has CDR1 KGHSH and CDR2 LQKENI. CDR3 DNA sequence: TGTGCCAGCTCACCTTTAGAGGGGGATTCACCCCTCCACTTT. It is translated as CASSPLEGDSPLHF.

A few counts support this clone. The same CDR3 can be traced to other DNA sequences in this sample. CDR3 in DNA: TGTGCCAGCAGTGAAAGTAGCTATGGCTACACCTTC. This sequence encodes CASSESSYGYTF. J is TRBJ1-2 and V is TRBV2, with no clear D. Trimming pared 2 bases from V and 4 bases from J, leaving 5 bases between. The CDR3 sequence is 12 residues long. CDR1 and CDR2 (germline): SNHLY, FYNNEI.

The table lists this clone with a few counts. This sequence joins TRBV7-9 and TRBJ1-6, with a weak D call TRBD1 (6 bases). Per the germline V gene, CDR1 is SEHNR and CDR2 is FQNEAQ (reference sequence). This CDR3 region has 14 residues. V lost 5 bases and J lost 6, with 11 bases in between. DNA for the CDR3: TGTGCCAGCAGCCCGCAGGGGTTTAATTCACCCCTCCACTTT. This gives the protein CASSPQGFNSPLHF.

The chain has TRBV18 and TRBJ1-3, with D tentatively TRBD1 (5 bases). Between the trimmed V and J ends, which lost 2 bases and 3 bases, there was a span of 17 bases. The CDR3 is 17 residues long. Germline CDR1 reads KGHSH; CDR2 reads LQKENI. CDR3 DNA: TGTGCCAGCTCACCATTCGAGTCGGGGGTAGATGGAAACACCATATATTTT. It specifies CASSPFESGVDGNTIYF. The whole variable domain, filled in from reference TRBV18 and TRBJ1-3, reads NAGVMQNPRHLVRRRGQEARLRCSPMKGHSHVYWYRQLPEEGLKFMVYLQKENIIDESGMPKERFSAEFPKEGPSILRIQQVVRGDSAAYFCASSPFESGVDGNTIYFGEGSWLTVV.

The rearrangement joins TRBV28 to TRBJ1-2; D is perhaps TRBD1 (6 bases). Trimming left V 2 bases short and J 4 bases short, with 14 bases between. CDR1 MDHEN and CDR2 SYDVKM come from the germline V gene. CDR3 length: 15 amino acids. CDR3 DNA: TGTGCCAGCAGTTTAGCCGGGGGGCTTGTCTATGGCTACACCTTC. This translates into CASSLAGGLVYGYTF.

This chain joins TRBV28 and TRBJ1-2; no reliable D call. Trimming stripped 5 bases from V and 4 bases from J, with 11 bases between. The CDR3 covers 13 residues. Germline lookup yields CDR1 MDHEN and CDR2 SYDVKM. The CDR3 DNA reads as TGTGCCAGCAGTCCCGGGAGAGCCTATGGCTACACCTTC. It translates to CASSPGRAYGYTF.

This chain links TRBV6-1 with TRBJ1-2, with D possibly being TRBD1 (6 bases). This CDR3 is built from 14 residues. V was shortened by 1 base and J by 9 bases, with 15 bases between the two germline ends. Per germline, CDR1 MNHNS and CDR2 SASEGT. In DNA form, the CDR3 reads TGTGCCAGCAGTGAAGTACCCGAGGGGGAGAGCTACACCTTC. Translation: CASSEVPEGESYTF.

The chain has TRBV7-8 and TRBJ1-5; TRBD1 agrees at 10 bases. Germline loops: CDR1 SGHVS, CDR2 FQNEAQ. The V gene end was trimmed by 1 base and the J gene end by 9 bases; junction bases not matched to a gene: 9. There are 16 residues in the CDR3. CDR3 loop: CASSLGTGGGLRPQHF. For the CDR3, the DNA is TGTGCCAGCAGCTTAGGGACAGGGGGTGGCTTAAGGCCCCAGCATTTT.

The CDR3 loop is CASSLAGTSIHEQYF. CDR3 nucleotide sequence: TGTGCCAGCAGCTTAGCAGGGACTAGCATCCACGAGCAGTACTTC. This rearrangement joins TRBV7-6 to TRBJ2-7; 9 positions match TRBD2. The CDR3 runs 15 residues. The J segment lost 5 bases and the V segment lost 0 bases, leaving 5 bases of the junction unmatched. The germline gives CDR1 SGHVS, CDR2 FNYEAQ.

This clone was counted between two and nine times. This sequence joins TRBV6-2 or TRBV6-3 and TRBJ1-2; 7 nucleotides agree with TRBD1. The J segment lost 1 base and the V segment lost 5 bases, leaving 7 bases of the junction unmatched. The length of the CDR3 is 15 residues. CDR1 is MNHEY and CDR2 is SVGEGT in the germline V gene. CDR3: CASSPPGQNNYGYTF. The CDR3 coding sequence is TGTGCCAGCAGTCCCCCGGGACAGAATAACTATGGCTACACCTTC.

The chain carries TRBV6-1 and TRBJ1-5; unclear D gene. The CDR3 is 15 residues long. Trimming left V 1 base short and J 3 bases short, with 10 bases between. Looked up from germline, CDR1 is MNHNS and CDR2 is SASEGT. CDR3 sequence: CASSEGTRPNQPQHF. In DNA, the CDR3 is TGTGCCAGCAGTGAAGGGACTCGGCCCAATCAGCCCCAGCATTTT.

The DNA for the CDR3 is TGTGCCACCAGCAGCCTCGGGGAAGGGCCATACAACACTGAAGCTTTCTTT. Translation: CATSSLGEGPYNTEAFF. J is TRBJ1-1 and V is TRBV15; no definite D call. V lost 3 bases and J 2 bases, leaving 19 bases between the germline ends. Germline V gene sequence: CDR1 LNHNV, CDR2 YYDKDF (reference sequence). The length of the CDR3 is 17 residues.

This sequence joins TRBV29-1 and TRBJ1-2, with a tentative D call TRBD1 (6 bases). V lost 5 bases, J lost 6 bases, and 16 bases lay in between. The CDR3 has 13 amino acids. Germline lookup yields CDR1 SQVTM and CDR2 ANQGSEA. As DNA, the CDR3 is TGCAGCGTTAAAAAACAGGGATCGGATGGCTACACCTTC. This sequence encodes CSVKKQGSDGYTF.

V gene TRBV4-2 combines with J gene TRBJ1-1; D perhaps matches TRBD1 (5 bases). The V end was cut by 11 bases, the J end by 1 base, with 11 bases between. The CDR3 covers 12 residues. Germline-derived CDR1 and CDR2 are LGHNA and YNFKEQ. The CDR3 protein is CAAGVRNTEAFF. The CDR3 bases are TGTGCCGCGGGGGTCCGGAACACTGAAGCTTTCTTT.

The chain links TRBV4-1 to TRBJ1-5; the match to TRBD1 covers 10 bases. V was pared by 0 bases and J by 0 bases, with 8 bases of the junction left unmatched. CDR1 and CDR2 from the germline V gene are MGHRA and YSYEKL. The CDR3 spans 19 residues. Here the CDR3 DNA reads TGCGCCAGCAGCCAAGAGCCCCGACAGGGGGCACATAGCAATCAGCCCCAGCATTTT. Protein product: CASSQEPRQGAHSNQPQHF.

The V and J genes are TRBV5-6 and TRBJ1-1, with D hard to call. The CDR3 totals 13 residues. Germline V gene sequence: CDR1 SGHDT, CDR2 YYEEEE. The V end lost 7 bases, the J end lost 1 base, and 11 bases lay between the germline ends. DNA for the CDR3: TGTGCCAGCTCCCTTGCAGAGAACACTGAAGCTTTCTTT. This gives the protein CASSLAENTEAFF.

DNA of the CDR3: TGTGCCACCAGTGATTTAGACAGGGATAGCAATCAGCCCCAGCATTTT. It yields the protein CATSDLDRDSNQPQHF. V usage is TRBV24-1 and J usage is TRBJ1-5, with TRBD1 identical over 7 bases. J gave up 0 bases and V 1 base, and 2 bases lay outside the gene matches. CDR3 length equals 16 residues. The germline V gene has CDR1 KGHDR and CDR2 SFDVKD.

V usage is TRBV5-1 and J usage is TRBJ1-3; 9 bases map to TRBD1. Germline CDR1 reads SGHRS; CDR2 reads YFSETQ. This CDR3 is built from 16 residues. The junction had 5 bases not matched to a gene; V was cut back by 0 bases and J by 4 bases. The CDR3 loop reads CASSLDGQGNGNTIYF. In DNA form, the CDR3 reads TGCGCCAGCAGCTTGGACGGACAGGGGAACGGAAACACCATATATTTT.

The table lists this clone with a few counts. This chain joins TRBV5-6 and TRBJ1-1, with TRBD1 as a possible D gene (5 bases). Germline-derived CDR1 and CDR2 are SGHDT and YYEEEE. The CDR3 runs to 14 residues. Trimming shortened V by 6 bases and J by 3 bases, and 15 bases separated the two germline ends. The CDR3, as DNA: TGTGCCAGCATGGAAATTACCAGGGACACTGAAGCTTTCTTT. Residues: CASMEITRDTEAFF.

The V call is TRBV27, the J call TRBJ1-5, with D possibly matching TRBD1 (5 bases). The CDR3 runs 15 residues. V lost 5 bases and J lost 4, with 15 bases in between. CDR1 and CDR2 (germline): MNHEY, SMNVEV (reference sequence). The CDR3 is CASSLGRVGNQPQHF. For the CDR3, the DNA is TGTGCCAGCAGTCTCGGCAGGGTGGGTAATCAGCCCCAGCATTTT.